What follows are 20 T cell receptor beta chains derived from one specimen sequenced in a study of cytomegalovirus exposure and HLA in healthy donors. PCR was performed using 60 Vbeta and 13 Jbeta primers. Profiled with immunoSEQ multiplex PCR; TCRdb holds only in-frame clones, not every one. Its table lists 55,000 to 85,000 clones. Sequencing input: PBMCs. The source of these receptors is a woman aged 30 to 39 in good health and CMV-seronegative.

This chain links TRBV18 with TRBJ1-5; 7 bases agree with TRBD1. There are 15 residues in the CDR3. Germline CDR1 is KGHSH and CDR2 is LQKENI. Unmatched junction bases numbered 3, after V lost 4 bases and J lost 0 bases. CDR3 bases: TGTGCCAGCTCACTTCAGGGGGTTAGCAATCAGCCCCAGCATTTT. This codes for CASSLQGVSNQPQHF.

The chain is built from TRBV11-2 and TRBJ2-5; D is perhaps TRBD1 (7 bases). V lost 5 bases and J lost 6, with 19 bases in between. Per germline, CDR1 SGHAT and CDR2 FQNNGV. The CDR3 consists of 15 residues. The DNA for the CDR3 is TGTGCCAGCAGCCTCTATCCCAGGGGGGCAAAGACCCAGTACTTC. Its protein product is CASSLYPRGAKTQYF.

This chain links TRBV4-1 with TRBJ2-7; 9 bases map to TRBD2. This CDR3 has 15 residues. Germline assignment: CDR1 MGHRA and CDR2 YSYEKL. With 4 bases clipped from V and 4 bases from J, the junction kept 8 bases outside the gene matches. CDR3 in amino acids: CASSLAGAGGYEQYF. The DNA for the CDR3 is TGCGCCAGCAGCCTTGCGGGAGCGGGAGGTTACGAGCAGTACTTC.

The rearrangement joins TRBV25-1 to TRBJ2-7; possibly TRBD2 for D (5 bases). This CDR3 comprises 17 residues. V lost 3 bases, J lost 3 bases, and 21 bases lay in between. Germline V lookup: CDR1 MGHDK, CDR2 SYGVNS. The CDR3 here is CASSDLSSLDGIYEQYF. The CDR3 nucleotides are TGTGCCAGCAGTGACCTATCCTCCTTAGACGGGATCTACGAGCAGTACTTC.

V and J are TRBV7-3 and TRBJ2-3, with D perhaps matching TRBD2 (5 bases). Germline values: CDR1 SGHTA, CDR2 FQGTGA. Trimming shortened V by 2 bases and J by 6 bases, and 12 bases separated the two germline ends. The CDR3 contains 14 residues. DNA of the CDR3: TGTGCCAGCAGCTTAGACGGGGTGCTGGATACGCAGTATTTT. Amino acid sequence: CASSLDGVLDTQYF. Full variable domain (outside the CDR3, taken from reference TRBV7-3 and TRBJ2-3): GAGVSQTPSNKVTEKGKYVELRCDPISGHTALYWYRQSLGQGPEFLIYFQGTGAADDSGLPNDRFFAVRPEGSVSTLKIQRTERGDSAVYLCASSLDGVLDTQYFGPGTRLTVL.

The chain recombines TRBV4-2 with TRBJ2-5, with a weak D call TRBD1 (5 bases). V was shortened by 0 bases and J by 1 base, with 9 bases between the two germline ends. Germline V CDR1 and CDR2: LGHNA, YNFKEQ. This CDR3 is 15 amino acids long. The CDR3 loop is CASSQEFRGQETQYF. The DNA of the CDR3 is TGTGCCAGCAGCCAAGAGTTTAGGGGCCAAGAGACCCAGTACTTC.

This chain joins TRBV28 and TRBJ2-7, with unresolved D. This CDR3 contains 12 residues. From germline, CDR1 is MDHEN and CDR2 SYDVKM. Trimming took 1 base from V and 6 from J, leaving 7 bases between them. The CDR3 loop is CASSLFSSEQYF. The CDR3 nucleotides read TGTGCCAGCAGTTTATTCTCCAGCGAGCAGTACTTC.

The CDR3 region is CASSSGWEQPQHF. The CDR3 nucleotides are TGTGCCAGCAGCTCGGGGTGGGAGCAGCCCCAGCATTTT. The genes are TRBV9 and TRBJ1-5; unclear D gene. Germline assignment: CDR1 SGDLS and CDR2 YYNGEE. The CDR3 length is 13 residues. The V end lost 4 bases, the J end lost 7 bases, and 12 bases lay between the germline ends. Combining the CDR3 with reference TRBV9 and TRBJ1-5 gives the whole variable domain DSGVTQTPKHLITATGQRVTLRCSPRSGDLSVYWYQQSLDQGLQFLIQYYNGEERAKGNILERFSAQQFPDLHSELNLSSLELGDSALYFCASSSGWEQPQHFGDGTRLSIL.

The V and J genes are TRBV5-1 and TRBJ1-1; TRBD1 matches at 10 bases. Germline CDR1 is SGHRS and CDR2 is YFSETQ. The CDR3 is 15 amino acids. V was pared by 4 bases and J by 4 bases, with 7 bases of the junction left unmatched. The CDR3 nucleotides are TGCGCCAGCAGCCGCGGGACAGGGGATCCCACTGAAGCTTTCTTT. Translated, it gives CASSRGTGDPTEAFF.

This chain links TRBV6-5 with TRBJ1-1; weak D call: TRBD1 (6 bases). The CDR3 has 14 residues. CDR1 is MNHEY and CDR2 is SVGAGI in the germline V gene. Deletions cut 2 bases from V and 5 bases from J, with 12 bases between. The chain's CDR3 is CASSYLGQGTEAFF. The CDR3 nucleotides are TGTGCCAGCAGTTACCTAGGGCAGGGGACTGAAGCTTTCTTT.

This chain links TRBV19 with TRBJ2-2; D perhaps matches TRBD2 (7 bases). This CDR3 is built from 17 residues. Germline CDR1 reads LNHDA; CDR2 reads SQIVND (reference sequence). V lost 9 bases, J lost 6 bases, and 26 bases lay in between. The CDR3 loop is CASLKGGGHYRPGELFF. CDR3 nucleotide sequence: TGTGCCAGCCTCAAAGGGGGGGGCCATTATCGGCCCGGGGAGCTGTTTTTT.

The CDR3 region has the DNA TGCGCCAGCAGCCTAGCGGGGGGTTACAATGAGCAGTTCTTC. It is translated as CASSLAGGYNEQFF. The chain uses TRBV4-1 and TRBJ2-1, with 10 nucleotides matching TRBD2. CDR3 length: 14 residues. The V and J ends lost 4 bases and 4 bases, in that order; junction bases with no gene match: 1. Germline lookup yields CDR1 MGHRA and CDR2 YSYEKL.

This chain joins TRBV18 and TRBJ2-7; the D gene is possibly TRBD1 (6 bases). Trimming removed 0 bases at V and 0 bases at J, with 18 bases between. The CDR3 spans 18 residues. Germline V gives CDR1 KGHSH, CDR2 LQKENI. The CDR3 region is CASSPPMLRDTYSYEQYF. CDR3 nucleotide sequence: TGTGCCAGCTCACCACCGATGCTACGGGACACCTACTCCTACGAGCAGTACTTC.

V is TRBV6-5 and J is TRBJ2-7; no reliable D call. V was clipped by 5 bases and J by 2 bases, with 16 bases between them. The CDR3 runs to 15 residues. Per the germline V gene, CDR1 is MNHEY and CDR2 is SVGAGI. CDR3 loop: CASSSPRLLAYEQYF. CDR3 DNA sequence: TGTGCCAGCAGTAGTCCGAGGCTGCTCGCCTACGAGCAGTACTTC.

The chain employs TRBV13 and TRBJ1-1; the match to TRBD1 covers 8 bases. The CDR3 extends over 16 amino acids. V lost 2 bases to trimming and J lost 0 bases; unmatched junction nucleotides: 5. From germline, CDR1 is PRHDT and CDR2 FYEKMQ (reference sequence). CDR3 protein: CASSLRTGTMNTEAFF. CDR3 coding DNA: TGTGCCAGCAGCTTAAGGACAGGGACCATGAACACTGAAGCTTTCTTT.

The CDR3 DNA follows: TGTGCCAGCAGCTCTCTCACAGATACGCAGTATTTT. Encoded protein: CASSSLTDTQYF. The gene calls are TRBV11-2 and TRBJ2-3, with no clear D. The germline V gene has CDR1 SGHAT and CDR2 FQNNGV. Trimming cost V 4 bases and J 2 bases, with 4 bases left between them. CDR3 length equals 12 residues.

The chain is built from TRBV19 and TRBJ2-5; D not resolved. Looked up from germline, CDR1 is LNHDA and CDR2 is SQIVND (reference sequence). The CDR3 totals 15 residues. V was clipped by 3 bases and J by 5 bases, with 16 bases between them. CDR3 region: CASSIRMVGVETQYF. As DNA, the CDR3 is TGTGCCAGTAGTATCAGGATGGTGGGCGTGGAGACCCAGTACTTC.

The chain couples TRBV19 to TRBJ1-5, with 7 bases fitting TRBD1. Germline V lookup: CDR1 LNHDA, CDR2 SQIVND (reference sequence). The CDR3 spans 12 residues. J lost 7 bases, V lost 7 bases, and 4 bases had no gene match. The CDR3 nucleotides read TGTGCCAGTACACAGGGGAACCAGCCCCAGCATTTT. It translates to CASTQGNQPQHF.

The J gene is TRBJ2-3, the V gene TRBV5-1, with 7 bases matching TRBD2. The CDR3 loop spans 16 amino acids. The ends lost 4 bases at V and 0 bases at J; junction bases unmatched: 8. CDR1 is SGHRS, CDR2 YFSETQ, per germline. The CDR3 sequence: CASSRASGPSTDTQYF. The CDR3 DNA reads TGCGCCAGCAGCCGGGCTAGCGGCCCTAGCACAGATACGCAGTATTTT.

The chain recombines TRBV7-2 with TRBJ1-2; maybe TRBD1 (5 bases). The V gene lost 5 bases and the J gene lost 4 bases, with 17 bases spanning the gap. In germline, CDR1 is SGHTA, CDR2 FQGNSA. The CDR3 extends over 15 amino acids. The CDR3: CASSQGGHVSYGYTF. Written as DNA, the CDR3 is TGTGCCAGCAGCCAAGGCGGACACGTGAGCTATGGCTACACCTTC.